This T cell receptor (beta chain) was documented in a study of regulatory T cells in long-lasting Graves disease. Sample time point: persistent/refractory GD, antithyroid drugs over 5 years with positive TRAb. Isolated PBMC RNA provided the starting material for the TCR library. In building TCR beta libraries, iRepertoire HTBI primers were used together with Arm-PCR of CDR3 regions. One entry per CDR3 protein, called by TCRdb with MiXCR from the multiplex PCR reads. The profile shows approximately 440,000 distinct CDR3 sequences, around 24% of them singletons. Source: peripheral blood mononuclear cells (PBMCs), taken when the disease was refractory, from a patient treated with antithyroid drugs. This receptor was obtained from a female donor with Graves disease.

The CDR3 is CASSYPQGYGYGYTF. The CDR3 nucleotides are TGTGCCAGCAGTTACCCCCAGGGGTACGGCTATGGCTACACCTTC. The chain links TRBV6-9 to TRBJ1-2, with D maybe TRBD1 (6 bases). The germline V and J ends were trimmed by 3 bases and 4 bases, with 15 bases remaining between them. In germline, CDR1 is MNHGY, CDR2 SVAAGI. This CDR3 has 15 amino acids.